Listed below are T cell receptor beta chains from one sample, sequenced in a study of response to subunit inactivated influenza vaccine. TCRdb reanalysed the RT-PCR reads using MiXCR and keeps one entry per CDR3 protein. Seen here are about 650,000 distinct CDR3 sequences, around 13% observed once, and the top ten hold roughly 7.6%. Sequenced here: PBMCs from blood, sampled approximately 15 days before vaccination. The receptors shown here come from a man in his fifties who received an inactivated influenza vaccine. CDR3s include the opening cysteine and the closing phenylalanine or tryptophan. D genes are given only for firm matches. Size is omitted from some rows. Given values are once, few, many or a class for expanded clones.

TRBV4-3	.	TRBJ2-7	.	CASSHGRGASDEQYF	TGCGCCAGCAGCCATGGTCGGGGGGCAAGCGACGAGCAGTACTTC
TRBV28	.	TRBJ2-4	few	CASSFSGYRNIQYF	TGTGCCAGCAGTTTTTCAGGGTACAGAAACATTCAGTACTTC
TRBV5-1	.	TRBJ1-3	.	CASSGGRNIYF	TGCGCCAGCAGCGGGGGACGCAACATATATTTT
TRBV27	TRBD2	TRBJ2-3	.	CASSLLAGGPYTQYF	TGTGCCAGCAGTTTACTAGCGGGAGGGCCATATACGCAGTATTTT
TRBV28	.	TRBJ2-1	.	CATKGGARWAEQFF	TGTGCCACCAAGGGAGGAGCGAGATGGGCTGAGCAGTTCTTC
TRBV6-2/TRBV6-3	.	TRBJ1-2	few	CASSYLGAGYTF	TGTGCCAGCAGTTACTTAGGTGCCGGCTACACCTTC
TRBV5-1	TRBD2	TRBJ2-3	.	CASSTTSGGGDTQYF	TGCGCCAGCAGCACAACTAGCGGGGGCGGAGATACGCAGTATTTT
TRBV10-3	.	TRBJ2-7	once	CAISDINRYEQYF	TGTGCCATCAGTGATATAAACCGGTACGAGCAGTACTTC
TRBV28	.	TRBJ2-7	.	CASSGTSYSYEQYF	TGTGCCAGCAGTGGGACATCCTATTCCTACGAGCAGTACTTC
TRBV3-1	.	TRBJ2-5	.	CASSLGPVQETQYF	TGTGCCAGCAGCCTGGGGCCCGTACAAGAGACCCAGTACTTC
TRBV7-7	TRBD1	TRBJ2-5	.	CASSWGQLGETQYF	TGTGCTAGCAGCTGGGGACAGCTGGGGGAGACCCAGTACTTC
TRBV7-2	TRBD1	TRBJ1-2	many	CASSFGQDEFNYGYTF	TGTGCCAGCAGCTTCGGACAGGACGAATTTAACTATGGCTACACCTTC
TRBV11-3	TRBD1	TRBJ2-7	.	CASSLPFGQGWDEQYF	TGTGCCAGCAGCTTACCATTCGGACAGGGGTGGGACGAGCAGTACTTC
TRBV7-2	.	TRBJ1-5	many	CASSPTGSSNQPQHF	TGTGCCAGCAGCCCCACCGGCAGTAGCAATCAGCCCCAGCATTTT
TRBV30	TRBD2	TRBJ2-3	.	CAWSVAGLAGSTDTQYF	TGTGCCTGGAGTGTAGCGGGACTAGCGGGGAGCACAGATACGCAGTATTTT
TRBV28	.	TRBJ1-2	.	CASSFGVSNYGYTF	TGTGCCAGCAGTTTTGGGGTTTCCAACTATGGCTACACCTTC
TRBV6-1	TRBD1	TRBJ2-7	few	CASSAPGQGYEQYF	TGTGCCAGCAGCGCCCCGGGACAGGGGTACGAGCAGTACTTC
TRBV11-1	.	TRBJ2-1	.	CASSLGFGQYNEQFF	TGTGCCAGCAGCTTAGGATTCGGGCAGTACAATGAGCAGTTCTTC
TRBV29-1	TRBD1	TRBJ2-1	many	CSVVRGRHEQFF	TGCAGCGTTGTCAGGGGGCGACATGAGCAGTTCTTC
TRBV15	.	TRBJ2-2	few	CATSRAIRDPGELFF	TGTGCCACCAGCAGAGCCATTAGGGACCCCGGGGAGCTGTTTTTT
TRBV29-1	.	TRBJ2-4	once	CSVEGQAENIQYF	TGCAGCGTTGAAGGCCAGGCCGAAAACATTCAGTACTTC
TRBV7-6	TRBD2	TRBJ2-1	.	CASSFSSLGGGAREQFF	TGTGCCAGCAGCTTTAGTAGCCTAGGCGGGGGGGCTCGTGAGCAGTTCTTC
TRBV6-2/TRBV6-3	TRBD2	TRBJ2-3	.	CARTSGGDTQYF	TGTGCCAGGACTAGCGGGGGAGATACGCAGTATTTT
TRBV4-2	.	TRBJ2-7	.	CASSQDRGANEQYF	TGTGCCAGCAGCCAAGATCGGGGGGCGAACGAGCAGTACTTC
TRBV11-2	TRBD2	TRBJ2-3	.	CASILAGAIDTQYF	TGTGCCAGCATCCTAGCGGGAGCAATAGATACGCAGTATTTT
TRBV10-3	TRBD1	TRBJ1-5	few	CAISDTGGANQPQHF	TGTGCCATCAGTGATACAGGGGGCGCGAATCAGCCCCAGCATTTT
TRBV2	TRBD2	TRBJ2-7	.	CASSAREGYNEQYF	TGTGCCAGCAGCGCCCGGGAGGGGTACAATGAGCAGTACTTC
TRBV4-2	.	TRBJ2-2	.	CASSQENRAGELFF	TGTGCCAGCAGCCAAGAAAACAGGGCCGGGGAGCTGTTTTTT
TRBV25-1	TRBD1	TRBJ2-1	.	CASTLGQGWQEQFF	TGTGCCAGCACCTTGGGACAGGGCTGGCAAGAGCAGTTCTTC
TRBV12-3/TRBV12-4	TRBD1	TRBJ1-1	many	CASSDTGVNTEAFF	TGTGCCAGCAGCGACACAGGGGTGAACACTGAAGCTTTCTTT